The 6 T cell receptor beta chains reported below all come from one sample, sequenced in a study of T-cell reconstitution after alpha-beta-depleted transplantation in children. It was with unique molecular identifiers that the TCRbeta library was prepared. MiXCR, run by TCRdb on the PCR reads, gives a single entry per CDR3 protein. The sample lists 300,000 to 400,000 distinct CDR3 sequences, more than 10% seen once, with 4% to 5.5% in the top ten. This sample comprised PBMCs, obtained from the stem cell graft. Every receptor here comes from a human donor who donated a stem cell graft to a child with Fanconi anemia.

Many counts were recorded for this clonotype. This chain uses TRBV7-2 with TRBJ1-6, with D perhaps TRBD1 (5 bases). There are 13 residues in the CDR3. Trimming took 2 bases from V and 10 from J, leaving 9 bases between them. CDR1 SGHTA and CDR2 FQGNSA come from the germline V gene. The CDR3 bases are TGTGCCAGCAGCTTACAGGGAAGGTCACCCCTCCACTTT. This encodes CASSLQGRSPLHF.

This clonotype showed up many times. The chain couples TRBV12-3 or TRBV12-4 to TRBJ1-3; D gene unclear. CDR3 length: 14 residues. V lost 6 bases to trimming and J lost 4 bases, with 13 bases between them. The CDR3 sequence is CASSPVRSGNTIYF. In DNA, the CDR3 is TGTGCCAGCAGCCCGGTGAGGTCAGGAAACACCATATATTTT.

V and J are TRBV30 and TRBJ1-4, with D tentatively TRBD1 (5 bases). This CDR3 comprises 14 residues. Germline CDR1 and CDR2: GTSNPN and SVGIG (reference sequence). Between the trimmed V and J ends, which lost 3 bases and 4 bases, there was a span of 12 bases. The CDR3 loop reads CAWSRQINNEKLFF. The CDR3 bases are TGTGCCTGGAGCCGACAGATTAATAATGAAAAACTGTTTTTT.

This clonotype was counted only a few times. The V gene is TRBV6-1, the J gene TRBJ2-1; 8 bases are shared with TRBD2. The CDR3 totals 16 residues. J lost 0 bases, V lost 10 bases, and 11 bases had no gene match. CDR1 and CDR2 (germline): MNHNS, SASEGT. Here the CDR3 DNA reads TGTGCCACCACGGGGGGGCCGGGGGGCTCCTACAATGAGCAGTTCTTC. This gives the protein CATTGGPGGSYNEQFF.

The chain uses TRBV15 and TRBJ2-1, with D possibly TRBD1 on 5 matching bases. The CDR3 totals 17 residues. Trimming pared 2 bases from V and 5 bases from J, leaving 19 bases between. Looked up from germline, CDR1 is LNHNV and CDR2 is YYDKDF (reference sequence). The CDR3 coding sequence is TGTGCCACCAGCAGACGGAGTGGAACAGGAACTCACAATGAGCAGTTCTTC. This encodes CATSRRSGTGTHNEQFF.

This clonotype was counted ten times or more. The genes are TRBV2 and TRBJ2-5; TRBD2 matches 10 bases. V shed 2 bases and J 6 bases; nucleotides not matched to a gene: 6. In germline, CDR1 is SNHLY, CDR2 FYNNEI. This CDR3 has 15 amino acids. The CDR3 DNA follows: TGTGCCAGCAGTGAAAGAGCGGGGGGGAGTAAGACCCAGTACTTC. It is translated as CASSERAGGSKTQYF.